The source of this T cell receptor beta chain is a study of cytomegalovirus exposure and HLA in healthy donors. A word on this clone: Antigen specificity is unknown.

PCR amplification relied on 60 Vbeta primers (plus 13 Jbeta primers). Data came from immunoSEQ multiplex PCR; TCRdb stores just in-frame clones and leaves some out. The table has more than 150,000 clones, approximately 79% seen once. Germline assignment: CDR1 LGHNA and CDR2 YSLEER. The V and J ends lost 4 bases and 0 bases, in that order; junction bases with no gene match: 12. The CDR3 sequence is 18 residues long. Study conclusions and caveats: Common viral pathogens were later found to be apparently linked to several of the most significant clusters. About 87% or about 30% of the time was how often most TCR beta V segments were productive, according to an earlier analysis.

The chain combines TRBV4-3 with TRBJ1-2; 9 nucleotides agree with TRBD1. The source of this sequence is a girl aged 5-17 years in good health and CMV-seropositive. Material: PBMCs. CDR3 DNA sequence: TGCGCCAGCAGCCGGATTGGGACCGGGACAGGGACTAACTATGGCTACACCTTC. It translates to CASSRIGTGTGTNYGYTF.